One sample yielded the 24 T cell receptor beta chains listed below, sequenced in a study of cytomegalovirus exposure and HLA in healthy donors (dated by TCRdb to the late 2010s). Library preparation used the immunoSEQ multiplex PCR assay. A mixture of 60 forward primers for TCR Vbeta segments and 13 reverse primers for TCR Jbeta segments was used in the multiplex PCR. This is the immuneACCESS table as TCRdb keeps it, with only in-frame sequences that have V and J called. A part of the clones is gone; compared with another copy, unresolved V genes explain less than half, and the rest is unexplained. The sample yields fewer than 200,000 clones; more than 70% were counted once. The ten most abundant clones make up under 5% of the sample. The sample taken for sequencing was PBMCs. The receptor set was obtained from a woman in her forties or fifties in good health and CMV-seropositive.

The V call is TRBV21-1, the J call TRBJ2-1; TRBD2 was called by the table and not checked on the DNA. TRBV21-1 is listed as a pseudogene. The CDR3 is 11 residues long. DNA of the CDR3: TGTGCCAGCAGGGGGGGGGATGAGCAGTTCTTC. This translates into CASRGGDEQFF.

The chain joins TRBV5-4 to TRBJ2-2; D remains unclear. The CDR3 has 15 residues. Germline V gene data show CDR1 as SGHNT and CDR2 as YYREEE (reference sequence). V lost 0 bases to trimming and J lost 4 bases, with 10 bases between them. The CDR3, as DNA: TGTGCCAGCAGCTTGGCCGAGCTCGGCACCGGGGAGCTGTTTTTT. This codes for CASSLAELGTGELFF.

This chain connects TRBV6-5 to TRBJ2-5; 7 bases map to TRBD1. With the DNA end fitting TRBJ2-7 better, the J assignment may be wrong. The CDR3 has 15 residues. The germline V gene has CDR1 MNHEY and CDR2 SVGAGI. This CDR3 is CASSYSMAGGREQYF. In nucleotides, the CDR3 is TGTGCCAGCAGTTACTCGATGGCAGGGGGTCGCGAGCAGTACTTC.

This clone was picked up one time. The CDR3, as DNA: TGTGCCAGCAGCCCCCAGGACAGGTCAGGAGAGACCCAGTACTTC. This encodes CASSPQDRSGETQYF. V and J are TRBV9 and TRBJ2-5, with 7 bases aligning to TRBD1. Germline CDR1 and CDR2: SGDLS and YYNGEE. The CDR3 is 15 residues long. The V segment lost 4 bases and the J segment 4 bases; nucleotides outside the gene matches: 10.

This clone was recorded a few times. The CDR3 nucleotides are TGTGCCAGCAGCTTAGATGGGCGGGAGGGCGTGCATACGCAGTATTTT. This codes for CASSLDGREGVHTQYF. This rearrangement joins TRBV11-2 to TRBJ2-3, with 9 bases identical to TRBD2. V lost 0 bases to trimming and J lost 7 bases; unmatched junction nucleotides: 8. Germline V gene sequence: CDR1 SGHAT, CDR2 FQNNGV. The CDR3 length is 16 residues.

The chain has TRBV5-1 and TRBJ2-7; TRBD1 matches 9 bases. Germline lookup yields CDR1 SGHRS and CDR2 YFSETQ. The trim removed 4 bases at V and 5 bases at J, leaving 10 bases unmatched. The CDR3 runs to 15 residues. The chain's CDR3 is CASSHPGQGRHEQYF. The CDR3 nucleotides read TGCGCCAGCAGCCATCCGGGACAGGGACGCCACGAGCAGTACTTC.

The gene calls are TRBV21-1 and TRBJ2-2; the table's D call TRBD1 went unverified against the DNA. TRBV21-1 is a pseudogene locus. CDR3 length equals 18 residues. In DNA form, the CDR3 reads TGTGCCAGCAGCAAAGTGGTAGGGGAAATTATGAACACCGGGGAGCTGTTTTTT. It encodes CASSKVVGEIMNTGELFF.

This clone has a handful of counts. The chain carries TRBV7-9 and TRBJ2-7; weak D call: TRBD2 (5 bases). The CDR3 is made up of 12 amino acids. The V gene lost 8 bases and the J gene lost 6 bases, with 14 bases spanning the gap. The V gene's germline CDR1 is SEHNR and CDR2 FQNEAQ (reference sequence). This chain's CDR3 is CASGLRGREQYF. CDR3 nucleotides: TGTGCCAGCGGTTTACGCGGGCGCGAGCAGTACTTC.

This clone was seen a single time. The CDR3 DNA reads as TGTGCCAGCTCCGGGGGGAGTGTCTGGCGGGGTGAGCAGTTCTTC. Translating it yields CASSGGSVWRGEQFF. V and J are TRBV18 and TRBJ2-1; TRBD2 matches at 7 bases. From germline, CDR1 is KGHSH and CDR2 LQKENI. With 6 bases clipped from V and 9 bases from J, the junction kept 14 bases outside the gene matches. CDR3 size: 15 residues.

This chain uses TRBV11-2 with TRBJ1-5; weak D call: TRBD1 (6 bases). CDR3 size: 14 residues. The V gene's germline CDR1 is SGHAT and CDR2 FQNNGV. Trimming removed 1 base at V and 11 bases at J, with 15 bases between. The CDR3 DNA follows: TGTGCCAGCAGCTTAGTGGCAGGGGCTTCCACCCAGCATTTT. It encodes CASSLVAGASTQHF.

The chain combines TRBV7-2 with TRBJ1-2, with 9 positions matching TRBD1. The CDR3 has 15 amino acids. V gave up 1 base and J gave up 4 bases; unmatched junction bases: 4. From germline, CDR1 is SGHTA and CDR2 FQGNSA. Here the CDR3 DNA reads TGTGCCAGCAGCTTAGGGGGACAGGGCCTCTATGGCTACACCTTC. It encodes CASSLGGQGLYGYTF.

This chain links TRBV5-1 with TRBJ2-7, with TRBD2 matching over 8 bases. J was trimmed by 2 bases and V by 1 base; bases with no gene match: 8. Germline V lookup: CDR1 SGHRS, CDR2 YFSETQ. CDR3 length: 16 residues. The DNA of the CDR3 is TGCGCCAGCAGCTTGTGGGGCGGGGGGACCGCCTACGAGCAGTACTTC. Protein sequence: CASSLWGGGTAYEQYF.

This clone was seen only once. Other DNA sequences in the same sample also yield this CDR3. The chain joins TRBV7-3 to TRBJ1-5, with D unresolved. The germline gives CDR1 SGHTA, CDR2 FQGTGA. The CDR3 covers 13 residues. Trimming stripped 5 bases from V and 5 bases from J, with 10 bases between. CDR3 sequence reads: CASSLGSDQPQHF. The CDR3 nucleotides read TGTGCCAGCAGCCTTGGGAGTGATCAGCCCCAGCATTTT.

This chain connects TRBV11-3 to TRBJ2-7; 8 bases match TRBD1. This CDR3 spans 14 amino acids. Trimming removed 3 bases from V and 2 bases from J; junction bases left unmatched: 3. CDR1 and CDR2 from the germline V gene are SGHNT and YENEEA. CDR3 nucleotides: TGTGCCAGCAGCTTCGGGACAGGTCCCTACGAGCAGTACTTC. It codes for CASSFGTGPYEQYF. Together with reference TRBV11-3 and TRBJ2-7, the CDR3 gives the full variable domain: EAGVVQSPRYKIIEKKQPVAFWCNPISGHNTLYWYLQNLGQGPELLIRYENEEAVDDSQLPKDRFSAERLKGVDSTLKIQPAELGDSAVYLCASSFGTGPYEQYFGPGTRLTVT.

CDR3 region: CASSFVRQGSTEAFF. The CDR3 DNA reads as TGTGCCAGCAGCTTCGTTCGGCAGGGAAGCACTGAAGCTTTCTTT. The chain carries TRBV11-1 and TRBJ1-1, with D perhaps TRBD1 (5 bases). The ends were cut back, 3 bases at V and 4 bases at J, with 15 bases in the middle. Germline CDR1 is SGHAT and CDR2 is FQDESV (reference sequence). The length of the CDR3 is 15 residues.

The chain couples TRBV11-2 to TRBJ2-7; possible D gene TRBD1, 5 bases. Germline V gene lookup returns CDR1 SGHAT and CDR2 FQNNGV. Trimming cost V 1 base and J 2 bases, with 12 bases left between them. The CDR3 contains 15 residues. For the CDR3, the DNA is TGTGCCAGCAGCTTAGGTCCCCAGGGTACCTACGAGCAGTACTTC. It translates to CASSLGPQGTYEQYF.

This clone came up a few times. The V call is TRBV7-3, the J call TRBJ2-3, with 9 bases matching TRBD2. The ends lost 5 bases at V and 6 bases at J; junction bases unmatched: 9. Germline CDR1 reads SGHTA; CDR2 reads FQGTGA. The CDR3 is 15 amino acids. The CDR3 region has the DNA TGTGCCAGCAGCCTTGTAGCGGGGGCCCCGGATACGCAGTATTTT. Translating gives CASSLVAGAPDTQYF.

The V and J genes are TRBV21-1 and TRBJ1-3. TRBV21-1 is recorded as a pseudogene. CDR3 length equals 19 residues. CDR3 nucleotides: TGTGCCAGCAGCAAAGCGCGGGGGATCGAAGGGGGAAATGGAAACACCATATATTTT. This codes for CASSKARGIEGGNGNTIYF.

This CDR3 reads CASRESRLLGVLEYEKLFF. DNA of the CDR3: TGTGCCAGCAGGGAAAGCAGACTTCTCGGGGTGTTGGAGTATGAAAAACTGTTTTTT. The gene calls are TRBV6-1 and TRBJ1-4; no reliable D call. Trimming cost V 6 bases and J 6 bases, with 29 bases left between them. CDR3 length: 19 amino acids. The germline V gene has CDR1 MNHNS and CDR2 SASEGT.

A word on this clone: This CDR3 is also generated by other DNA sequences in the sample. The genes are TRBV27 and TRBJ2-2; the D gene is possibly TRBD1 (8 bases). Germline CDR1 reads MNHEY; CDR2 reads SMNVEV (reference sequence). The CDR3 has 14 residues. Trimming took 4 bases from V and 4 from J, leaving 10 bases between them. The DNA for the CDR3 is TGTGCCAGCAGTTACAGGGGGGGCACCGGGGAGCTGTTTTTT. Translating it yields CASSYRGGTGELFF.

This clone appeared a few times. The chain couples TRBV28 to TRBJ2-7; no clear D. V was trimmed by 5 bases and J by 0 bases, leaving 14 bases between them. CDR3 length equals 15 residues. The germline V gene has CDR1 MDHEN and CDR2 SYDVKM. The CDR3 reads CASSPFYPSSYEQYF. For the CDR3, the DNA is TGTGCCAGCAGTCCCTTCTACCCGAGCTCCTACGAGCAGTACTTC.

This rearrangement joins TRBV4-3 to TRBJ1-2; unclear D gene. V was cut by 4 bases and J by 0 bases, with 12 bases left in between. CDR1 LGHNA and CDR2 YSLEER come from the germline V gene. CDR3 length: 15 residues. The CDR3, as DNA: TGCGCCAGCAGCCCCCGCGGAGAGGCTAACTATGGCTACACCTTC. This translates into CASSPRGEANYGYTF.

The sample holds a few counts of this clone. J is TRBJ2-5 and V is TRBV7-2; 8 bases are a match to TRBD2. Germline V lookup: CDR1 SGHTA, CDR2 FQGNSA. This CDR3 comprises 16 residues. V dropped 0 bases and J dropped 1; count of bases not matched to a gene: 4. The CDR3 loop is CASSLALAGLQETQYF. DNA of the CDR3: TGTGCCAGCAGCTTAGCTCTAGCGGGCCTCCAAGAGACCCAGTACTTC.

The V gene is TRBV2, the J gene TRBJ2-3, with 12 bases aligning to TRBD2. Germline V gene lookup returns CDR1 SNHLY and CDR2 FYNNEI. The CDR3 sequence is 15 residues long. J gave up 5 bases and V 6 bases, and 6 bases lay outside the gene matches. CDR3 loop: CASSYRLAGVDTQYF. The DNA for the CDR3 is TGTGCCAGCAGCTACAGACTAGCGGGAGTAGATACGCAGTATTTT.